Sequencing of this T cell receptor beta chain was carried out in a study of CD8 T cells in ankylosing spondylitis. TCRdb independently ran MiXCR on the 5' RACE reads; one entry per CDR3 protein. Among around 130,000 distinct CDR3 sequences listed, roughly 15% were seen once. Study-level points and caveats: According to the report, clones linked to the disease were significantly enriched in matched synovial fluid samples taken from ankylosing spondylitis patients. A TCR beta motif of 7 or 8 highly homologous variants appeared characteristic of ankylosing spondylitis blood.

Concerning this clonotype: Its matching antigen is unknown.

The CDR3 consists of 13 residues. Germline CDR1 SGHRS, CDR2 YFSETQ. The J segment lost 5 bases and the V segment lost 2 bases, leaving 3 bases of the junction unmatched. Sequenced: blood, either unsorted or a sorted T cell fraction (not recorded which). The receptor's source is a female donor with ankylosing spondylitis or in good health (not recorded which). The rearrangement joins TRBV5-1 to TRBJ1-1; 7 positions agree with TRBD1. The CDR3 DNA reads TGCGCCAGCAGCTTTCAGGGGGTTACTGAAGCTTTCTTT. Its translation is CASSFQGVTEAFF.